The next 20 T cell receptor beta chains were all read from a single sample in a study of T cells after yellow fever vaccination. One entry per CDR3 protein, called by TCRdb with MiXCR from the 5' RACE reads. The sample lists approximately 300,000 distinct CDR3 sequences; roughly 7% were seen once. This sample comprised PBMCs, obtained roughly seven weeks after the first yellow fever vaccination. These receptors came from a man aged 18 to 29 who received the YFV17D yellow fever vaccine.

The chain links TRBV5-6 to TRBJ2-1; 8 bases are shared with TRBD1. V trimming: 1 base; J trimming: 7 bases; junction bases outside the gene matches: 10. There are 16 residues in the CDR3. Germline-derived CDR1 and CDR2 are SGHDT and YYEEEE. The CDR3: CASSLLGQGRGNEQFF. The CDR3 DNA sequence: TGTGCCAGCAGCTTGCTCGGACAGGGAAGGGGAAATGAGCAGTTCTTC.

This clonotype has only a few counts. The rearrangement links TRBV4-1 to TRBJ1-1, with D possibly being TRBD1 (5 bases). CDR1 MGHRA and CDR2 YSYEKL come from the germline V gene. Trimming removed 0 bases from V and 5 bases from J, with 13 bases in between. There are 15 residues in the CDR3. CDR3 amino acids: CASSQDWGSGTEAFF. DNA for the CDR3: TGCGCCAGCAGCCAAGATTGGGGGAGTGGAACTGAAGCTTTCTTT.

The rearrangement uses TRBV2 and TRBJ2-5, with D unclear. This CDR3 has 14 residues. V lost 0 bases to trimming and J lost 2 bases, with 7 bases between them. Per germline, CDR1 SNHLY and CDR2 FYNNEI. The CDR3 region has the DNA TGTGCCAGCAGTGAAGCGCTTTTGCAAGAGACCCAGTACTTC. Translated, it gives CASSEALLQETQYF.

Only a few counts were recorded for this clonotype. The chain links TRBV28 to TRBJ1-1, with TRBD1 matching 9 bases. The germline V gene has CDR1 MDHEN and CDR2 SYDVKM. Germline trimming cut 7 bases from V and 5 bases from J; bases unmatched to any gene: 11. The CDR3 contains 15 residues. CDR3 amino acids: CASIRSDRGRTEAFF. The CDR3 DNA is TGTGCCAGCATTCGGTCGGACAGGGGCCGGACTGAAGCTTTCTTT.

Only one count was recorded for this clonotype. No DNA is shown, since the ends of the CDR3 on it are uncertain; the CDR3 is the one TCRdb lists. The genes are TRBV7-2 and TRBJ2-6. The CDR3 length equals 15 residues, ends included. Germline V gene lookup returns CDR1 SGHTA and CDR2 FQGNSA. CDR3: CASSLWGTGANVLPF.

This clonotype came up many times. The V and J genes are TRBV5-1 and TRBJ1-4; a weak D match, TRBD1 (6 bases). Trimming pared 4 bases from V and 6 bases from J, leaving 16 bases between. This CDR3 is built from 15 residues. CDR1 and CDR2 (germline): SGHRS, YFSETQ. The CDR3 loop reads CASSLGQRGYEKLFF. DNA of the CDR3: TGCGCCAGCAGCCTCGGACAGCGAGGCTATGAAAAACTGTTTTTT.

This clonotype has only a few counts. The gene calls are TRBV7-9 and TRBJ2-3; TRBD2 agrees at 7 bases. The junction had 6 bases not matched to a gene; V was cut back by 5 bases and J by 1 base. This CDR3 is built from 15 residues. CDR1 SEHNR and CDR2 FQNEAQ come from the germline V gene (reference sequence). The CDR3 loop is CASSEGAGGTDTQYF. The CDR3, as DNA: TGTGCCAGCAGCGAAGGGGCGGGGGGCACAGATACGCAGTATTTT.

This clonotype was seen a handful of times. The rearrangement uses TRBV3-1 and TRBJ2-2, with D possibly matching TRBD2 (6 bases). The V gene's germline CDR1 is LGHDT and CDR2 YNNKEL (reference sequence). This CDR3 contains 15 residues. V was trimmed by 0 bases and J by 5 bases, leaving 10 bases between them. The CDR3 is CASSQDLRGTGELFF. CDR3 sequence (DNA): TGTGCCAGCAGCCAAGATTTACGGGGGACCGGGGAGCTGTTTTTT.

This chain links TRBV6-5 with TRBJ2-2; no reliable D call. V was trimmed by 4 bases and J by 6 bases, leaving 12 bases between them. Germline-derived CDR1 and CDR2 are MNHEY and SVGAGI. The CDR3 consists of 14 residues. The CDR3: CASSLNSGAGELFF. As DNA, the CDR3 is TGTGCCAGCAGTTTAAACAGTGGCGCCGGGGAGCTGTTTTTT.

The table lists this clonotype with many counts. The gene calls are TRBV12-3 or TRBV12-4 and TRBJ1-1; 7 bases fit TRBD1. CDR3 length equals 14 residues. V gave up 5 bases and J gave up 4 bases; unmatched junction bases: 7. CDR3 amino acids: CASSERQGATEAFF. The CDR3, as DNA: TGTGCCAGCAGTGAGAGACAGGGTGCCACTGAAGCTTTCTTT.

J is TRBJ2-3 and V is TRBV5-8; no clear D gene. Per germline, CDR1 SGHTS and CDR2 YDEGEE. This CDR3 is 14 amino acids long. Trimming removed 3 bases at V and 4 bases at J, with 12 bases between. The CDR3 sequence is CASSSPPYSDTQYF. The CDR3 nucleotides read TGTGCCAGCAGCTCACCACCATACTCAGATACGCAGTATTTT.

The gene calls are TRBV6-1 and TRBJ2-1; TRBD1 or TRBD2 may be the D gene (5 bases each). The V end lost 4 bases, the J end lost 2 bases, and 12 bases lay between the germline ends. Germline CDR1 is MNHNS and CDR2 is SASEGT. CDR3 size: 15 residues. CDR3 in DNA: TGTGCCAGCAGTGGTGGGGGACGTACCTACAATGAGCAGTTCTTC. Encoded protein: CASSGGGRTYNEQFF.

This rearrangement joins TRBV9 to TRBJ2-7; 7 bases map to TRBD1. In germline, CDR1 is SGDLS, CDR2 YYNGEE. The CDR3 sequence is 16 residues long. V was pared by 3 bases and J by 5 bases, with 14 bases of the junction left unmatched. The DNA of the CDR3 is TGTGCCAGCAGCGGCAGACAGGGCGCGTCCTCTGACGAGCAGTACTTC. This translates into CASSGRQGASSDEQYF.

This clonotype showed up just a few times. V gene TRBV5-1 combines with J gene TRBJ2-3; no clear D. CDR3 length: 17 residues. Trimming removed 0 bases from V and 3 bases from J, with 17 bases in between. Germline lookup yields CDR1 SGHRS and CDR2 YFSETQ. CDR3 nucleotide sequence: TGCGCCAGCAGCTTGGGCGTGGGTTCGGCTAGTACAGATACGCAGTATTTT. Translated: CASSLGVGSASTDTQYF. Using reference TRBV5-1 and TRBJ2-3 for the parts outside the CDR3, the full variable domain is KAGVTQTPRYLIKTRGQQVTLSCSPISGHRSVSWYQQTPGQGLQFLFEYFSETQRNKGNFPGRFSGRQFSNSRSEMNVSTLELGDSALYLCASSLGVGSASTDTQYFGPGTRLTVL.

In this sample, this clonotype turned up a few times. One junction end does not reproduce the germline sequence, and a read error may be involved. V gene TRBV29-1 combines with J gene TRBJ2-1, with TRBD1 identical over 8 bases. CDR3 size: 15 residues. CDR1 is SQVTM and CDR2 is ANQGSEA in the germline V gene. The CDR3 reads CSAEPDRGAYNEQFF. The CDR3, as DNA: TGCAGCGCTGAACCTGACAGGGGAGCCTACAATGAGCAGTTCTTC.

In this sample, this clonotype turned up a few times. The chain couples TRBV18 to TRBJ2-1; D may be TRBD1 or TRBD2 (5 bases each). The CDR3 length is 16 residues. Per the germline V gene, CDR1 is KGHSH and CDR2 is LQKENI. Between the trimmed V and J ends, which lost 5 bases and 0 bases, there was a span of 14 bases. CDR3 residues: CASSITRGGSYNEQFF. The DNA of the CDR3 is TGTGCCAGCTCAATTACTCGTGGGGGCTCCTACAATGAGCAGTTCTTC.

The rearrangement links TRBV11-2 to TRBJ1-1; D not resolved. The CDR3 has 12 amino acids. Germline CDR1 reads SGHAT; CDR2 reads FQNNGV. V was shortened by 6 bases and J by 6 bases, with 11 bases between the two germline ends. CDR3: CASRESAPEAFF. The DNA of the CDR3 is TGTGCCAGCAGGGAAAGTGCCCCTGAAGCTTTCTTT.

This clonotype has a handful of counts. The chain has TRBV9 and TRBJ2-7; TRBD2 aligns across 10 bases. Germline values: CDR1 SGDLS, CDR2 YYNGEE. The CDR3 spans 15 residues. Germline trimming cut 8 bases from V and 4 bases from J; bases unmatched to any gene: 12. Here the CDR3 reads CASGPPGLAIYEQYV. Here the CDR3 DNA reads TGTGCCAGTGGGCCCCCGGGACTAGCGATTTACGAGCAGTACGTC.

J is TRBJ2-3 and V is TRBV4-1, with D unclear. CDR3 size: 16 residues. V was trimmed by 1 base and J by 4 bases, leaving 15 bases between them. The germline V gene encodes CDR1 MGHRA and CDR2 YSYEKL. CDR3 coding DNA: TGCGCCAGCAGCCAAGCGCCGGGCCCCCGTCCAGATACGCAGTATTTT. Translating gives CASSQAPGPRPDTQYF.

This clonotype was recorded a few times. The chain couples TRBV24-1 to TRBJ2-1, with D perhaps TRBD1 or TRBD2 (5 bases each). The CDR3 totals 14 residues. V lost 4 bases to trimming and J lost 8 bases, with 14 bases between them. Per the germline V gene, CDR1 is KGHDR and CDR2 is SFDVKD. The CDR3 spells CATSDRERVYEQFF. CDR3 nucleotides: TGTGCCACCAGTGACAGGGAGAGGGTCTATGAGCAGTTCTTC.